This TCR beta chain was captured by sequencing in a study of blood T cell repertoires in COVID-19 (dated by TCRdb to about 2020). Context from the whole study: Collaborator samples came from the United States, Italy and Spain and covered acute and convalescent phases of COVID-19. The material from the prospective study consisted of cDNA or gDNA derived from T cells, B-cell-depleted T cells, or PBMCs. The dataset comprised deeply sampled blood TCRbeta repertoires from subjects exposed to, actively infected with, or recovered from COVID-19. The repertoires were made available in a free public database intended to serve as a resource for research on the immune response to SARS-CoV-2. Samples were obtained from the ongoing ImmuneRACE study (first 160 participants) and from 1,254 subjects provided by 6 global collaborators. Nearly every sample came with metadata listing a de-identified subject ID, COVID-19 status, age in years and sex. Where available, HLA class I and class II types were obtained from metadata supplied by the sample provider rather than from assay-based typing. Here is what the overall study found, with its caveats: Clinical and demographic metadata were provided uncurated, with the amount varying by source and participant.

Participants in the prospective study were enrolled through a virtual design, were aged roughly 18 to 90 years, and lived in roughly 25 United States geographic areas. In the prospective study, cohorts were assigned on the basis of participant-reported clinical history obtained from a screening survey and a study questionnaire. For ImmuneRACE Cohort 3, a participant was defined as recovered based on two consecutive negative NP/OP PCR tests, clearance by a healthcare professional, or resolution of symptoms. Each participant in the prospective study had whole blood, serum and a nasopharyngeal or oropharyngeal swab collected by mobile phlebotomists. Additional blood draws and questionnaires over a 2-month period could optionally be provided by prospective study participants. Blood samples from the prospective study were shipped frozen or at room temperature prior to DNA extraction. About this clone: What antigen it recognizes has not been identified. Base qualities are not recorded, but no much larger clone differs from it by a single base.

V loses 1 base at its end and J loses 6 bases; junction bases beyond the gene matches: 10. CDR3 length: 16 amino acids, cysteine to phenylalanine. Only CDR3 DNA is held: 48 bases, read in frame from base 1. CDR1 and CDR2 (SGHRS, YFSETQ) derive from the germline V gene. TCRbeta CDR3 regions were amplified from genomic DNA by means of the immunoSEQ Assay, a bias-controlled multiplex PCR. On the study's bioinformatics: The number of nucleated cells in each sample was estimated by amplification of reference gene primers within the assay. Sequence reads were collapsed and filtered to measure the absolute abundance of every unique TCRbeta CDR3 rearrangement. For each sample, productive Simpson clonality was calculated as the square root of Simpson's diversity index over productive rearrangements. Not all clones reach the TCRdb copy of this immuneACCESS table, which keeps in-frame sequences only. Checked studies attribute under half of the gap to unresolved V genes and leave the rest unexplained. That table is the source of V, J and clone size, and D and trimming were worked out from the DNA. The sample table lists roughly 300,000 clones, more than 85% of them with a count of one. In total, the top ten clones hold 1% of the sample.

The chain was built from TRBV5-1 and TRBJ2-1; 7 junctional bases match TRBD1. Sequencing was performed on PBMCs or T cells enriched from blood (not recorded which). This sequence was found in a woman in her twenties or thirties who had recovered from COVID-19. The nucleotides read TGCGCCAGCAGCTTGCGGCAGACAGGGACAATCAATGAGCAGTTCTTC. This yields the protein CASSLRQTGTINEQFF.